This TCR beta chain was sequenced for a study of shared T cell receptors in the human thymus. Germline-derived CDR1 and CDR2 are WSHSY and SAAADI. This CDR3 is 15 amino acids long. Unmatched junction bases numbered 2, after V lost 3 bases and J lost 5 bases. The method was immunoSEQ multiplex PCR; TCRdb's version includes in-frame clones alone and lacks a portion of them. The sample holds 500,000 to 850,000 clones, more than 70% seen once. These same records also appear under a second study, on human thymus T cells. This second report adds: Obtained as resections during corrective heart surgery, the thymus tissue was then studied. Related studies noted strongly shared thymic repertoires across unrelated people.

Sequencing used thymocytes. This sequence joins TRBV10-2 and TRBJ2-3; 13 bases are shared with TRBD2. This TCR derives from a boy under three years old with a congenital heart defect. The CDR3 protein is CASSELAGGRDTQYF. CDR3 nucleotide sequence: TGCGCCAGCAGTGAACTAGCGGGGGGGAGAGATACGCAGTATTTT.